This entry describes one T cell receptor beta chain. Its antigen is as yet unknown. The source of the sample is a study of Tregs in tolerant kidney transplant recipients. V lost 2 bases and J 5 bases, leaving 12 bases between the germline ends. This CDR3 region has 15 residues. Germline V CDR1 and CDR2: KGHSH, LQKENI. Unstimulated Tregs (CD4+CD25+CD127-) and CD4+CD25- non-Tregs were sorted from PBMCs. Findings and caveats of the study: In tolerant patients, donor-specific Tregs outgrew total Tregs, suggesting antigen-driven expansion.

Only in-frame clones appear in the TCRdb table, and some are missing; sequencing was by immunoSEQ multiplex PCR. The table shows about 69,000 clones, with 85% to 90% occurring only once. This TCR came from a human donor who received a combined kidney and bone marrow transplant. This rearrangement joins TRBV18 to TRBJ2-2; D gene ambiguous. This specimen was CD4+ T cells from blood, taken before the transplant. This CDR3 reads CASSPYGGGTGELFF. In DNA form, the CDR3 reads TGTGCCAGCTCACCATACGGCGGTGGGACCGGGGAGCTGTTTTTT.